Below, 4 T cell receptor beta chains from the same sample are listed, as sequenced in a study of Graves' ophthalmopathy and Graves' hyperthyroidism. The TCR beta CDR3 regions underwent amplification from RNA transcripts. Second-round multiplex PCR came after a first-round RT-PCR that employed HTBI primers. TCRdb ran MiXCR on the multiplex PCR reads and lists one entry per CDR3 protein. The repertoire holds hundreds of thousands of distinct CDR3 sequences, with 22% as singletons. Material: peripheral blood. These receptors came from a woman younger than 30 with stable Graves' hyperthyroidism. Some clones in this sample may be carry-over from other donors' samples.

There are many counts of this clonotype. The chain has TRBV20-1 and TRBJ1-3; D unresolved. The V end lost 6 bases, the J end lost 9 bases, and 15 bases lay between the germline ends. In germline, CDR1 is DFQATT, CDR2 SNEGSKA (reference sequence). The CDR3 loop spans 12 amino acids. CDR3 residues: CSAWTAGSTIYF. CDR3 nucleotide sequence: TGCAGTGCATGGACGGCAGGCAGCACCATATATTTT.

The rearrangement uses TRBV30 and TRBJ1-1; 8 nucleotides align to TRBD1. The CDR3 covers 13 residues. V was pared by 0 bases and J by 6 bases, with 3 bases of the junction left unmatched. Germline CDR1 reads GTSNPN; CDR2 reads SVGIG (reference sequence). CDR3 nucleotides: TGTGCCTGGAGTGTTTACAGGGGGGCTGAAGCTTTCTTT. It is translated as CAWSVYRGAEAFF.

V is TRBV19 and J is TRBJ2-7, with TRBD1 identical over 7 bases. CDR3 size: 18 residues. The V gene's germline CDR1 is LNHDA and CDR2 SQIVND (reference sequence). V gave up 5 bases and J gave up 0 bases; unmatched junction bases: 16. CDR3 coding DNA: TGTGCCAGTAGTTTTGGGGGCACAGGGGACGGATTCTCCTACGAGCAGTACTTC. It encodes CASSFGGTGDGFSYEQYF.

This clonotype showed up many times. This chain connects TRBV2 to TRBJ1-3; no reliable D call. CDR1 and CDR2 (germline): SNHLY, FYNNEI. The CDR3 is made up of 19 amino acids. Trimming took off 0 bases at V and 0 bases at J, with 18 bases between the two ends. Written as DNA, the CDR3 is TGTGCCAGCAGTGAAGCCGGATCGGCAGCCTATGGCTCTGGAAACACCATATATTTT. Translated: CASSEAGSAAYGSGNTIYF.